These 18 T cell receptor beta chains share one sample of origin, sequenced in a study of radiotherapy plus CTLA-4 blockade in lung cancer. Assay used: immunoSEQ multiplex PCR; TCRdb lists only in-frame clones, some missing. The sample lists approximately 52,000 clones, roughly 80% occurring once. The sequencing used peripheral blood, collected from a patient treated with radiotherapy plus ipilimumab. These receptor sequences come from a human donor with non-small cell lung cancer who had a complete response to radiotherapy plus ipilimumab.

The chain links TRBV6-5 to TRBJ2-5; 8 bases match TRBD1. The germline V gene encodes CDR1 MNHEY and CDR2 SVGAGI. The CDR3 spans 15 residues. Losses at the gene ends were 4 bases for V and 5 bases for J; bases not matched to a gene: 9. The CDR3 is CASSSTTGEWETQYF. The CDR3 DNA reads TGTGCCAGCAGTTCTACGACAGGGGAGTGGGAGACCCAGTACTTC.

The chain joins TRBV2 to TRBJ2-3, with 9 bases aligning to TRBD1. The length of the CDR3 is 15 residues. CDR1 SNHLY and CDR2 FYNNEI come from the germline V gene. V lost 4 bases to trimming and J lost 4 bases; unmatched junction nucleotides: 6. The CDR3 DNA reads as TGTGCCAGCAGTGGGGGGGACAGGGACGCAGATACGCAGTATTTT. Its translation is CASSGGDRDADTQYF. Based on the CDR3 plus reference TRBV2 and TRBJ2-3, the full variable domain is EPEVTQTPSHQVTQMGQEVILRCVPISNHLYFYWYRQILGQKVEFLVSFYNNEISEKSEIFDDQFSVERPDGSNFTLKIRSTKLEDSAMYFCASSGGDRDADTQYFGPGTRLTVL.

V and J are TRBV5-6 and TRBJ2-5; D perhaps matches TRBD1 (5 bases). This CDR3 has 14 amino acids. Germline CDR1 SGHDT, CDR2 YYEEEE. Trimming took off 3 bases at V and 4 bases at J, with 13 bases between the two ends. In DNA, the CDR3 is TGTGCCAGCAGCTGGGGCAGGACGGGAGAGACCCAGTACTTC. Its translation: CASSWGRTGETQYF.

This rearrangement joins TRBV5-1 to TRBJ2-4, with TRBD1 matching 9 bases. CDR1 SGHRS and CDR2 YFSETQ come from the germline V gene. The V segment lost 0 bases and the J segment 1 base; nucleotides outside the gene matches: 5. This CDR3 spans 17 amino acids. The CDR3 loop is CASSLGTGAIAKNIQYF. In nucleotides, the CDR3 is TGCGCCAGCAGCTTGGGGACAGGGGCTATCGCCAAAAACATTCAGTACTTC.

This chain uses TRBV11-3 with TRBJ2-3; 11 bases are a match to TRBD2. Germline V gives CDR1 SGHNT, CDR2 YENEEA. With V trimmed by 5 bases and J by 2 bases, 6 bases remained unmatched. CDR3 length: 16 amino acids. DNA of the CDR3: TGTGCCAGCAGCCCCCGACTAGCGGGGCCCACAGATACGCAGTATTTT. Its translation is CASSPRLAGPTDTQYF. Full variable domain (remainder filled in from reference TRBV11-3 and TRBJ2-3): EAGVVQSPRYKIIEKKQPVAFWCNPISGHNTLYWYLQNLGQGPELLIRYENEEAVDDSQLPKDRFSAERLKGVDSTLKIQPAELGDSAVYLCASSPRLAGPTDTQYFGPGTRLTVL.

This sequence joins TRBV6-5 and TRBJ1-6; D is uncertain. V gave up 0 bases and J gave up 9 bases, with 9 bases separating them. This CDR3 spans 14 amino acids. Germline values: CDR1 MNHEY, CDR2 SVGAGI. CDR3 bases: TGTGCCAGCAGTTACTCACCGGGGATTTCACCCCTCCACTTT. Translating gives CASSYSPGISPLHF.

In its sample, this clone was seen once. The rearrangement links TRBV7-2 to TRBJ1-2; the D gene is possibly TRBD1 (6 bases). CDR1 and CDR2 from the germline V gene are SGHTA and FQGNSA. The V and J ends lost 5 bases and 5 bases respectively, with 15 bases between them. This CDR3 has 14 residues. Here the CDR3 DNA reads TGTGCCAGCAGCCCGGGGCGGCAGGGGTATGGCTACACCTTC. This translates into CASSPGRQGYGYTF.

The table lists this clone with a few counts. The chain joins TRBV7-2 to TRBJ1-4; D is undetermined. Germline V lookup: CDR1 SGHTA, CDR2 FQGNSA. V lost 5 bases, J lost 6 bases, and 7 bases lay in between. This CDR3 spans 12 amino acids. The CDR3 reads CASSQRDEKLFF. The CDR3 nucleotides read TGTGCCAGCAGCCAGCGAGATGAAAAACTGTTTTTT.

As DNA, the CDR3 is TGTGCCAGCAGCCTTCGACAGGGAACGAACACCGGGGAGCTGTTTTTT. This codes for CASSLRQGTNTGELFF. The chain recombines TRBV7-9 with TRBJ2-2, with 7 bases fitting TRBD1. Germline V gene sequence: CDR1 SEHNR, CDR2 FQNEAQ (reference sequence). The CDR3 extends over 16 amino acids. V shed 5 bases and J 0 bases; nucleotides not matched to a gene: 6.

The chain joins TRBV27 to TRBJ1-2; maybe TRBD1 (6 bases). Trimming took 2 bases from V and 6 from J, leaving 10 bases between them. The CDR3 extends over 13 amino acids. CDR1 is MNHEY and CDR2 is SMNVEV in the germline V gene (reference sequence). CDR3 sequence reads: CASSLTRGDGYTF. CDR3 sequence (DNA): TGTGCCAGCAGTTTAACCAGGGGAGATGGCTACACCTTC.

This rearrangement joins TRBV6-6 to TRBJ2-1; 10 nucleotides align to TRBD2. CDR3 length: 15 amino acids. Germline CDR1 and CDR2: MNHNY and SVGAGI (reference sequence). V shed 1 base and J 6 bases; nucleotides not matched to a gene: 3. CDR3 sequence reads: CASSYLAGGLNEQFF. For the CDR3, the DNA is TGTGCCAGCAGTTACTTAGCGGGGGGCCTCAATGAGCAGTTCTTC.

V usage is TRBV6-6 and J usage is TRBJ2-7; TRBD1 aligns across 8 bases. This CDR3 has 13 amino acids. V shed 0 bases and J 6 bases; nucleotides not matched to a gene: 1. Germline CDR1 reads MNHNY; CDR2 reads SVGAGI (reference sequence). CDR3 loop: CASSYSTGGEQYF. DNA for the CDR3: TGTGCCAGCAGTTACTCTACAGGGGGCGAGCAGTACTTC.

J is TRBJ2-1 and V is TRBV7-2, with 11 bases lining up with TRBD2. V dropped 1 base and J dropped 6; count of bases not matched to a gene: 11. The CDR3 runs to 18 residues. In germline, CDR1 is SGHTA, CDR2 FQGNSA. This CDR3 reads CASSLGGRLAGGPNEQFF. In DNA, the CDR3 is TGTGCCAGCAGCTTAGGCGGTCGGCTAGCGGGAGGCCCCAATGAGCAGTTCTTC.

The rearrangement uses TRBV25-1 and TRBJ2-2; 7 nucleotides agree with TRBD1. The germline V gene encodes CDR1 MGHDK and CDR2 SYGVNS. CDR3 length equals 16 residues. With 5 bases clipped from V and 5 bases from J, the junction kept 11 bases outside the gene matches. Here the CDR3 DNA reads TGTGCCAGCAGTATCCGAGGGGGACAGAAAACCGGGGAGCTGTTTTTT. This translates into CASSIRGGQKTGELFF.

This clone was picked up one time. The chain joins TRBV5-4 to TRBJ2-1, with 14 bases matching TRBD2. Unmatched junction bases numbered 6, after V lost 3 bases and J lost 7 bases. The CDR3 consists of 16 residues. CDR1 is SGHNT and CDR2 is YYREEE in the germline V gene (reference sequence). CDR3 region: CASSSGLAGGRNEQFF. The CDR3 DNA reads as TGTGCCAGCAGCTCTGGACTAGCGGGGGGTAGGAATGAGCAGTTCTTC.

This clone has more than one count but fewer than ten. This chain uses TRBV18 with TRBJ2-7; TRBD1 might be the D (6 bases). The V end lost 1 base, the J end lost 3 bases, and 10 bases lay between the germline ends. Germline CDR1 is KGHSH and CDR2 is LQKENI. This CDR3 is 14 amino acids long. The chain's CDR3 is CASSPRRGNYEQYF. The CDR3, as DNA: TGTGCCAGCTCACCACGAAGGGGGAACTACGAGCAGTACTTC.

This clone has just one count. This chain uses TRBV19 with TRBJ2-1, with 9 positions matching TRBD2. Trimming at V came to 3 bases and at J to 5 bases, leaving 2 bases not matched to a gene. The CDR3 has 14 amino acids. The germline V gene encodes CDR1 LNHDA and CDR2 SQIVND (reference sequence). CDR3 residues: CASSMPSGDNEQFF. The CDR3 DNA is TGTGCCAGTAGTATGCCTAGCGGGGACAATGAGCAGTTCTTC.

The genes are TRBV6-5 and TRBJ2-5; D may be TRBD1 (6 bases). Germline CDR1 and CDR2: MNHEY and SVGAGI. This CDR3 has 12 amino acids. Trimming removed 6 bases from V and 6 bases from J, with 11 bases in between. CDR3 sequence (DNA): TGTGCCAGCAGAACAGGGTCCAAGACCCAGTACTTC. Translation: CASRTGSKTQYF.